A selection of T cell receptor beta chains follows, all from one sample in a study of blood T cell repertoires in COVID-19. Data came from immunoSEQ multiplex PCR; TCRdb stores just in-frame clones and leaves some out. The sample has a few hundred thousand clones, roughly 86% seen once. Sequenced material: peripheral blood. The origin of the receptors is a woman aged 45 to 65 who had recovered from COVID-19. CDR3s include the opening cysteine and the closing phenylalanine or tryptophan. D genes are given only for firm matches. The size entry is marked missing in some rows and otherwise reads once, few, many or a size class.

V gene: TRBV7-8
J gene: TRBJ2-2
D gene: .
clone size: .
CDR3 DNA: TGTGCCAGCAGCTTATACCCCCCGGGAGAGTGGACCGGGGAGCTGTTTTTT
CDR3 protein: CASSLYPPGEWTGELFF

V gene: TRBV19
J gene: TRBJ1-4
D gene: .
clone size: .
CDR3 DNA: TGTGCCAGTAGTTCTCCGGGAGCAACTAATGAAAAACTGTTTTTT
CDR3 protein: CASSSPGATNEKLFF

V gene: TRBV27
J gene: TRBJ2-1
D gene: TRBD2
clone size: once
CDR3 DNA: TGTGCCAGCAGTTTCCATAGCGGGGGGGCGCGGAATGAGCAGTTCTTC
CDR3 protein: CASSFHSGGARNEQFF

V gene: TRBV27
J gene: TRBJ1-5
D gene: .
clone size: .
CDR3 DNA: TGTGCCAGCCGGATTCGGGAAGATCAGCCCCAGCATTTT
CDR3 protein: CASRIREDQPQHF

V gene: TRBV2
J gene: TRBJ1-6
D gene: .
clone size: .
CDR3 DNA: TGTGCCAGCAGGTTAAATTCACCCCTCCACTTT
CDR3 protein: CASRLNSPLHF

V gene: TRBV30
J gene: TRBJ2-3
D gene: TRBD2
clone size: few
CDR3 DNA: TGTGCCCGGACTAGCGGGGACACAGATACGCAGTATTTT
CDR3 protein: CARTSGDTDTQYF

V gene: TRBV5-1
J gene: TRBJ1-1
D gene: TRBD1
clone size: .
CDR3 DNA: TGCGCCAGCAGTCCCAAGACAGGGGGCCCTATTGAAGCTTTCTTT
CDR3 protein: CASSPKTGGPIEAFF

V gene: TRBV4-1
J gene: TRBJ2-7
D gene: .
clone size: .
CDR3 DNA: TGCGCCAGAAGTAAGGGGGGGTACGAGCAGTACTTC
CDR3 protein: CARSKGGYEQYF

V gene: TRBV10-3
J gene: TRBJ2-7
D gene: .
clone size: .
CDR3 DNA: TGTGCCACCCGTGGTTCGGACTCATTTTACGAGCAGTACTTC
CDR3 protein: CATRGSDSFYEQYF

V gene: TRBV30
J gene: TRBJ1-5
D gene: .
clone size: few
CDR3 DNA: TGTGCCTGGAACTTGGGAGGGCCGCCCCAGCATTTT
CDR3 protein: CAWNLGGPPQHF

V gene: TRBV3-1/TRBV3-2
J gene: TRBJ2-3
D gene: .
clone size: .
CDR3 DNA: TGTGCCAGCAGCCAATCTTGGAGTCGGGATACGCAGTATTTT
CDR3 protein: CASSQSWSRDTQYF

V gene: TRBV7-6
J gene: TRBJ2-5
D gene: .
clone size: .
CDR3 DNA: TGTGCCAGCAGCTTACAATCCGAGTTTATTGAGACCCAGTACTTC
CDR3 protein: CASSLQSEFIETQYF

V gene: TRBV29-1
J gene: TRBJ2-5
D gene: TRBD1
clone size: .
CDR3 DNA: TGCAGCGGGATTCGACAGGGTAGGGAGACCCAGTACTTC
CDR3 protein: CSGIRQGRETQYF

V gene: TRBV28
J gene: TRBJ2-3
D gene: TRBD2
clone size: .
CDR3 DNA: TGTGCCAGCAGTTCATCAGCGGGAGGAGGTGCAGATACGCAGTATTTT
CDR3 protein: CASSSSAGGGADTQYF

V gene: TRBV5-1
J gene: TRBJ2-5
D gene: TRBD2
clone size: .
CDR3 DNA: TGCGCCAGCAGCTTGGTACTAGCGGGGACCCAAGAGACCCAGTACTTC
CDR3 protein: CASSLVLAGTQETQYF

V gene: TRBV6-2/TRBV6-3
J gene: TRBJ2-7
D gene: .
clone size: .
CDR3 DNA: TGTGCCAGCAGTGGCCGAACCGGGACAAGCTCCTACGAGCAGTACTTC
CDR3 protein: CASSGRTGTSSYEQYF

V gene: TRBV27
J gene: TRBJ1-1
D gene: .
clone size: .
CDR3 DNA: TGTGCCAGCAGTTCCTGGACGGGAGTAAACACTGAAGCTTTCTTT
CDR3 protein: CASSSWTGVNTEAFF

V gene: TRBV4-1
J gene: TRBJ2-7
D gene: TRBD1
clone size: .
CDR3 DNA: TGCGCCAGCAGCCAGCCCCGGGACAGGAGGCACGAGCAGTACTTC
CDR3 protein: CASSQPRDRRHEQYF

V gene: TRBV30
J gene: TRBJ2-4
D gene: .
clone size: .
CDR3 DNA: TGTGCCTGGAGTGCGGACACACGAACCAAAAACATTCAGTACTTC
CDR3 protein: CAWSADTRTKNIQYF

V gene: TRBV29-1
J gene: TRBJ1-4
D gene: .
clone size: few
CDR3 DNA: TGCAGCGTTAAGGGGCCAACTAATGAAAAACTGTTTTTT
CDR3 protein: CSVKGPTNEKLFF

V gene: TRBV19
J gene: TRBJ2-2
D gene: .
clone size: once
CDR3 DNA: TGTGCCAGTAGTCCTACTAGAGACACCGGGGAGCTGTTTTTT
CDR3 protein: CASSPTRDTGELFF

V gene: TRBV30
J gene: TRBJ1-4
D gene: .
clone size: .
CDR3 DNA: TGTGCCTCCGCGGGGCAGATTAATGAAAAACTGTTTTTT
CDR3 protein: CASAGQINEKLFF

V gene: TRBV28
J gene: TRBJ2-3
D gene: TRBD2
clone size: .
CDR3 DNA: TGTGCCAGCAGCCGCAAAGCGGGGGTGACAGATACGCAGTATTTT
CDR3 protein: CASSRKAGVTDTQYF

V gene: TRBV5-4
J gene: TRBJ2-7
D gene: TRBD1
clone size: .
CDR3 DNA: TGTGCCAGCAGCTTGGAACAGGGGGTAGGGGAGCAGTACTTC
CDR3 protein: CASSLEQGVGEQYF

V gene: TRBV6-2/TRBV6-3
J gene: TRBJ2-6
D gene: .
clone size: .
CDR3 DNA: TGTGCCAGCAGTTCTTACAGGGTTGGGGCCAACGTCCTGACTTTC
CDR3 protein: CASSSYRVGANVLTF

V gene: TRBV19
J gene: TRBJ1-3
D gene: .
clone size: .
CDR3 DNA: TGTGCCAGTAGTATAGTCGGCAGCGGCGCTGGAAACACCATATATTTT
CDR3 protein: CASSIVGSGAGNTIYF

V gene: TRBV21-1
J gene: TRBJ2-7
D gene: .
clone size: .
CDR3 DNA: TGTGCCAGCAGCGAAGGGACTAGCGGGGTCGTCCCCTACGAGCAGTACTTC
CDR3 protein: CASSEGTSGVVPYEQYF

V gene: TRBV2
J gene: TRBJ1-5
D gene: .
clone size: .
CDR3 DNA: TGTGCCAGCAAAACAGGGTCCGACAATCAGCCCCAGCATTTT
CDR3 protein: CASKTGSDNQPQHF

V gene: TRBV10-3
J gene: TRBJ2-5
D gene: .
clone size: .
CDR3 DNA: TGTGCCATCAGTGAGTCGGAGGGGAAAGAGACCCAGTACTTC
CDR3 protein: CAISESEGKETQYF

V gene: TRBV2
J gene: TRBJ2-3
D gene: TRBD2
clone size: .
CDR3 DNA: TGTGCCAGCAGCCCGTCTAGCGGGGGTGCAGATACGCAGTATTTT
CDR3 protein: CASSPSSGGADTQYF

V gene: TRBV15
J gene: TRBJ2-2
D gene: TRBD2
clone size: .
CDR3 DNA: TGTGCCACCAGCAGAGATGCCGCGGGAGGGGGGGAGCTGTTTTTT
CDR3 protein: CATSRDAAGGGELFF

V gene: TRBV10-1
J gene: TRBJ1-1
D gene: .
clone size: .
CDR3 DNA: TGCGCCAGCAGCCGCGAAGCCGCGAGCACTGAAGCTTTCTTT
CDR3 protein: CASSREAASTEAFF

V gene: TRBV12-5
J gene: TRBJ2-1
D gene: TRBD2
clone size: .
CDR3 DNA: TGTGCTAGTGGTTCAACGCCGGGACTAGGAGGTGGTGAGCAGTTCTTC
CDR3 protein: CASGSTPGLGGGEQFF

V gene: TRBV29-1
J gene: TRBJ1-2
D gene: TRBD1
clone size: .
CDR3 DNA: TGCAGCGTTAGACAGGGCGGTAGCTATGGCTACACCTTC
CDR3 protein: CSVRQGGSYGYTF

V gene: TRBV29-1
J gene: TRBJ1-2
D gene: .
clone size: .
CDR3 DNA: TGCAGCGTCTCGGGGAGTGGTGGCGGCTACACCTTC
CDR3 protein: CSVSGSGGGYTF

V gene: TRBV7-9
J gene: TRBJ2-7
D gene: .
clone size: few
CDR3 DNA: TGTGCCAGCAGCCCGGGTAGTGAACCTTACGAGCAGTACTTC
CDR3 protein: CASSPGSEPYEQYF

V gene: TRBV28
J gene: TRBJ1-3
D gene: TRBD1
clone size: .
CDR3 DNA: TGTGCCAGCAGCCGGGACAGCTTTAACACCATATATTTT
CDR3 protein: CASSRDSFNTIYF

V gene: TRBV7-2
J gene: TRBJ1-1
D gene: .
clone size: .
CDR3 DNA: TGTGCCAGCAGCTCTATGGGGGGGTCGGGAACTGAAGCTTTCTTT
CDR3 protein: CASSSMGGSGTEAFF

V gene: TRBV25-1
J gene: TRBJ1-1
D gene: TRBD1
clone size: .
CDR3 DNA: TGTGCCAGCAGCGACAGGGGCCACACTGAAGCTTTCTTT
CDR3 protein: CASSDRGHTEAFF

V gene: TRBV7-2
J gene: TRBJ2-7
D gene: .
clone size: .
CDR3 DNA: TGTGCCAGCAGCTCGCCCGGGACTGGGACCTACGAGCAGTACTTC
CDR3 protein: CASSSPGTGTYEQYF

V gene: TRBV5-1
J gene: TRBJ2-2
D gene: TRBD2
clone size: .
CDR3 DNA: TGCGCCAGCAGAAAAACGAGCGGGGCGAACACCGGGGAGCTGTTTTTT
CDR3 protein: CASRKTSGANTGELFF

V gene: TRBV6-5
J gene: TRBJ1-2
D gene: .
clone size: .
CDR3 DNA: TGTGCCAGCAGAGGAGACAGTGACTATGGCTACACCTTC
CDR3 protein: CASRGDSDYGYTF

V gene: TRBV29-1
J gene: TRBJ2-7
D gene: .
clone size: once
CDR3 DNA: TGCAGCGCACAGGGAGCCCAGTACGAGCAGTACTTC
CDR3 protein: CSAQGAQYEQYF

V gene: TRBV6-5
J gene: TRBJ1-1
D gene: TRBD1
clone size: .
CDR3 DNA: TGTGCCAGCATTCCCGGACAGGGAAGAGGCACTGAAGCTTTCTTT
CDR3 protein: CASIPGQGRGTEAFF

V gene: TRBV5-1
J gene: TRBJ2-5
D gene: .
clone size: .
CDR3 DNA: TGCGCCAGCAGCTTGGTGAGGGAAGAGACCCAGTACTTC
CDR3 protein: CASSLVREETQYF

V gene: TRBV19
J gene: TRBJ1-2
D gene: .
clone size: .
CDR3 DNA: TGTGCCAGTCTGCGGCGGACAAACCGAGAGACTAACTATGGCTACACCTTC
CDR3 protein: CASLRRTNRETNYGYTF

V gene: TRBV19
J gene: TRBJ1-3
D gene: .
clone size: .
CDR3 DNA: TGTGCCAGTAGTATATTCGGACGGAGGATGGATGCTGGAAACACCATATATTTT
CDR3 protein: CASSIFGRRMDAGNTIYF

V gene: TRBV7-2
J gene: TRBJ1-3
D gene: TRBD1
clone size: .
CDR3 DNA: TGTGCCAGCAGCCAAAACAGGGGGTCTGGAAACACCATATATTTT
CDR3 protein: CASSQNRGSGNTIYF

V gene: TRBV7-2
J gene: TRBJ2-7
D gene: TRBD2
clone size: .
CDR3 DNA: TGTGCCAGCAGCTTAGCCCCTAGCGGGGGGGGATTCTACGAGCAGTACTTC
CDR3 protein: CASSLAPSGGGFYEQYF

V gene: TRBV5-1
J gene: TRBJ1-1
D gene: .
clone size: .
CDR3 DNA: TGCGCCAGCAGCTTTGCGGAGAACACTGAAGCTTTCTTT
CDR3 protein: CASSFAENTEAFF

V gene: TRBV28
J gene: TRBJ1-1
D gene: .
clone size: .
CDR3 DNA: TGTGCCACAGCAAGGGGGAACACTGAAGCTTTCTTT
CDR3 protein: CATARGNTEAFF

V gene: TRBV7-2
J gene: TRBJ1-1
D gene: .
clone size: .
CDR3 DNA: TGTGCCAGCAGACAGAACCTAAACACTGAAGCTTTCTTT
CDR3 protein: CASRQNLNTEAFF

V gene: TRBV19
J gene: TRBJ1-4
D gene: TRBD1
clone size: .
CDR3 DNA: TGTGCCAGTACCCCGGGACAGGGACGCGAAAAACTGTTTTTT
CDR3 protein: CASTPGQGREKLFF

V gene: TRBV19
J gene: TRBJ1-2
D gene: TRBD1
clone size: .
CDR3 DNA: TGTGCCAGTAGTATTTCAGGGACAGGCGGCATATATGGCTACACCTTC
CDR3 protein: CASSISGTGGIYGYTF

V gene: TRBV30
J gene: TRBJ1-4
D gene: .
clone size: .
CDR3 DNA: TGTGCCTGGAGTGTCGAGGGCAAGGAAAAACTGTTTTTT
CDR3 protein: CAWSVEGKEKLFF